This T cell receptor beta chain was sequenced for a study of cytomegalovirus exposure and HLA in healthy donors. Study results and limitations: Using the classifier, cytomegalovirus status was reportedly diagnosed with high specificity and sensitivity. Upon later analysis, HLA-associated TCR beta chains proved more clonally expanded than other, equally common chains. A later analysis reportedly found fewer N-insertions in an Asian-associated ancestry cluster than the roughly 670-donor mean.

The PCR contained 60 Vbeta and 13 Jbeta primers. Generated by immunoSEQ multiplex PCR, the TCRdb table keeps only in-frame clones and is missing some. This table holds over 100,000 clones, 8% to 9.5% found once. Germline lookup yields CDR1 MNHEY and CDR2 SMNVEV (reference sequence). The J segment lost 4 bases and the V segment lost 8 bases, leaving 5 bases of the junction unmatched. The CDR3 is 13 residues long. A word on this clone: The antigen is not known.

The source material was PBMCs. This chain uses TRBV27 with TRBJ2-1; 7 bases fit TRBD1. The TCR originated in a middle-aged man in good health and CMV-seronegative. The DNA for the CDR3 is TGTGCCAGCTCGGGACAGAATTACAATGAGCAGTTCTTC. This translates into CASSGQNYNEQFF.